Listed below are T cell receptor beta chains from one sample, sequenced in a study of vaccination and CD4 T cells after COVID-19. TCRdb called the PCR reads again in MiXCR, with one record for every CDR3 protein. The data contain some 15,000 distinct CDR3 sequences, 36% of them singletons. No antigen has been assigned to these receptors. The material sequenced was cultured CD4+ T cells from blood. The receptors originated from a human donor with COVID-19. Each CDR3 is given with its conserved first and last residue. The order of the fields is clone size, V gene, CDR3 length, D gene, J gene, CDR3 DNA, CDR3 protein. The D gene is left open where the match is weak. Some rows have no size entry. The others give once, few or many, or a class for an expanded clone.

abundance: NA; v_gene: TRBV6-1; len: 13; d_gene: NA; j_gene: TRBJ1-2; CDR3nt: TGTGCCAGCAGTGAAAGGGGGTTCTATGGCTACACCTTC; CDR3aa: CASSERGFYGYTF
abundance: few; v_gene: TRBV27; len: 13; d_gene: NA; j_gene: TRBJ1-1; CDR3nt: TGTGCCAGCAGTTTATTAGGGAAACCTGAAGCTTTCTTT; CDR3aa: CASSLLGKPEAFF
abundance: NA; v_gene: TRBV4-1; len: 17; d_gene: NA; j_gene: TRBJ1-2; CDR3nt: TGCGCCAGCAGCCAAGATACAGACACCGGGAGGAACTATGGCTACACCTTC; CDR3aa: CASSQDTDTGRNYGYTF
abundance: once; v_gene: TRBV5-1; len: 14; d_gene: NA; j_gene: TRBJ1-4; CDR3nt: TGCGCCAGCAGCTTAGACGAAGGGAAAGGAAAACTGTTTTTT; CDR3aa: CASSLDEGKGKLFF
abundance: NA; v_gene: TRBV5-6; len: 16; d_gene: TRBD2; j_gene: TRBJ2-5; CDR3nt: TGTGCCAGCAGCTTGGTAGGCGGGGGGGCCGGAGAGACCCAGTACTTC; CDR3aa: CASSLVGGGAGETQYF
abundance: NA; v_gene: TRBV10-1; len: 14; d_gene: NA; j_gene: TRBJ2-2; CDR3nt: TGCGCCAGCAGTCACGGGGCGAACACCGGGGAGCTGTTTTTT; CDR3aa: CASSHGANTGELFF
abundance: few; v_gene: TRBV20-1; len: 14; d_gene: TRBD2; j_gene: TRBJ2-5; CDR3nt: TGCAGTGCTAGCCCAGCGGGGGTTCAAGAGACCCAGTACTTC; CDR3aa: CSASPAGVQETQYF
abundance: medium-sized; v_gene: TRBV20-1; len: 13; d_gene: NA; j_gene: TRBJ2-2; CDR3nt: TGCAGTGCTCGGACAGGGAGGGCCGGGGAGCTGTTTTTT; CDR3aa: CSARTGRAGELFF
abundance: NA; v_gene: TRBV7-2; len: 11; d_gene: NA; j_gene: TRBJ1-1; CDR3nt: TGTGCCAGCAGCTTACTCTCTGAAGCTTTCTTT; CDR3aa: CASSLLSEAFF
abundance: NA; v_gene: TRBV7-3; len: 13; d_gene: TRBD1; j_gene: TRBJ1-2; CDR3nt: TGTGCCAGCAGCTTAGCGACAGGGGGCGGCTACACCTTC; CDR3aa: CASSLATGGGYTF
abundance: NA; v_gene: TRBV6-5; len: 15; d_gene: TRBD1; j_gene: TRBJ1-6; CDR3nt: TGTGCCAGCAGTTACTCGGGACAGGGGATTTCACCCCTCCACTTT; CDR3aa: CASSYSGQGISPLHF
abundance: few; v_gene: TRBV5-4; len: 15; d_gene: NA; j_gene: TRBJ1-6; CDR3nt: TGTGCCAGCAGCTTGGAGTCAGGGACCAATTCACCCCTCCACTTT; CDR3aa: CASSLESGTNSPLHF
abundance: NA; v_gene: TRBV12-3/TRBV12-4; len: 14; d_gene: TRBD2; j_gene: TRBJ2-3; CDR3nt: TGTGCCAGCCAACTAGCGGCTAGCACAGATACGCAGTATTTT; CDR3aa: CASQLAASTDTQYF
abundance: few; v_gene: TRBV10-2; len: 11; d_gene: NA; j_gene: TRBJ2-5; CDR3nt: TGCGCCAGCAGCCAACAAGAGACCCAGTACTTC; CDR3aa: CASSQQETQYF
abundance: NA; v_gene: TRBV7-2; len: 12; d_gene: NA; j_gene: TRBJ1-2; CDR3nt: TGTGCCAGCACCGGGACGGAGTATGGCTACACCTTC; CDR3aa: CASTGTEYGYTF
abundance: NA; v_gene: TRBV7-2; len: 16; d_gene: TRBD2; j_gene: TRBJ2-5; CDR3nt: TGTGCCAGCTCTGCATCTGGAGCGGGGGGGTGGGAGACCCAGTACTTC; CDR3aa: CASSASGAGGWETQYF
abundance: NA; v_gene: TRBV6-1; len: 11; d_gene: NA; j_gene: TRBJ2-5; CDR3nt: TGTGCCAGCAGCATCGGGGAGACCCAGTACTTC; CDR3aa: CASSIGETQYF
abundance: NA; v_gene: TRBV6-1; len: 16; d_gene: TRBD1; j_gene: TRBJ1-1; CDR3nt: TGTGCCAGCAGAAAAACCTCTGGGACAGGGGGCACTGAAGCTTTCTTT; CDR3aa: CASRKTSGTGGTEAFF
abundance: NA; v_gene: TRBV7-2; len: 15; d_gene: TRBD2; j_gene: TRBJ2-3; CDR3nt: TGTGCCAGCAGCTTGCGGGGGGGTAGGACAGATACGCAGTATTTT; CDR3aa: CASSLRGGRTDTQYF
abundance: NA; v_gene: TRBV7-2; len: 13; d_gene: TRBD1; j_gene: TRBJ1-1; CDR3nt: TGTGCCAGCAGCGCCACAGGGGGATCCCTTCCTTTCTTT; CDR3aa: CASSATGGSLPFF
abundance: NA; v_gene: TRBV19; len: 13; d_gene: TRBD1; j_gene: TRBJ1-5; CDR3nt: TGTGCCAGTAGACGACAGGGCCATCAGCCCCAGCATTTT; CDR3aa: CASRRQGHQPQHF
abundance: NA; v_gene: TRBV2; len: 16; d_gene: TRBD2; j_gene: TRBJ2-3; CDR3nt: TGTGCCAGCAGACTAAGAAGCGGGGGGGCCACAGATACGCAGTATTTT; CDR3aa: CASRLRSGGATDTQYF
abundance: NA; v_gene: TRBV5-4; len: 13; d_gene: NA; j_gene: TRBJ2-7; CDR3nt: TGTGCCAGCAGCTTGAGGGGATCCAACGAGCAGTACTTC; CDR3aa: CASSLRGSNEQYF
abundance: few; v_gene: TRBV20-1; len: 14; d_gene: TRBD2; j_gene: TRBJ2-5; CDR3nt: TGCAGTGCTCCTAGCGGGGCCTTGCAAGAGACCCAGTACTTC; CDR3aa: CSAPSGALQETQYF
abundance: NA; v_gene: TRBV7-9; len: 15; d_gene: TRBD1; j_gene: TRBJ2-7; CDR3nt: TGTGCCAGCAGCCACCGGGACAGGTCCTCCTACGAGCAGTACTTC; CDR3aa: CASSHRDRSSYEQYF
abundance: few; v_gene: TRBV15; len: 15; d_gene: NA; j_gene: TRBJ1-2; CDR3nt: TGTGCCACCAGCAGAGATTCACAGGGACCCTATGGCTACACCTTC; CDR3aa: CATSRDSQGPYGYTF
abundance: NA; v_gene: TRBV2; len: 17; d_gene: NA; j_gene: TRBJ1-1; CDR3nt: TGTGCCAGCAGTGATCCGGGGAAAGGTGTACGATGGGCTGAAGCTTTCTTT; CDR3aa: CASSDPGKGVRWAEAFF
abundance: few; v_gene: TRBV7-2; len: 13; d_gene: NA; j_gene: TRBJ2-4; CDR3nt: TGTGCCAGCAGCTCCGGGACCAAAAACATTCAGTACTTC; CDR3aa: CASSSGTKNIQYF
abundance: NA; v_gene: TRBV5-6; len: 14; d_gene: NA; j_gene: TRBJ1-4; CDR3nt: TGTGCCAGCAGCACCCCCGGGGTAGGTGAAAAACTGTTTTTT; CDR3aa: CASSTPGVGEKLFF
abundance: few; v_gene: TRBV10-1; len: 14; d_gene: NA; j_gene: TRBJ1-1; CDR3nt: TGCGCCAGACGGGGGAAGCCTAGGGACACTGAAGCTTTCTTT; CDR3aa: CARRGKPRDTEAFF
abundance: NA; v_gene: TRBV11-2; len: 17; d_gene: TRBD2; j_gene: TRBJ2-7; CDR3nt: TGTGCCAGCAGGTTTAGCGGGGGGGTTTTAAAAGCCTACGAGCAGTACTTC; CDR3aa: CASRFSGGVLKAYEQYF
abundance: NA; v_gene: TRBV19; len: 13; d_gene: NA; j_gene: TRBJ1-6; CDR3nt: TGTGCCAGTAGTACAAACTTAAATTCACCCCTCCACTTT; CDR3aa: CASSTNLNSPLHF
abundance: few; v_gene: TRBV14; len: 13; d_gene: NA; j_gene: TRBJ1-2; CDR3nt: TGTGCCAGCAGCCAAGTCGGGCACTATGGCTACACCTTC; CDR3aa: CASSQVGHYGYTF
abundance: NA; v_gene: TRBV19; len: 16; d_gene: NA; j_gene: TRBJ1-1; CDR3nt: TGTGCCAGTAGTATAGACCAAGGGGAGGTCGGCACTGAAGCTTTCTTT; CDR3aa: CASSIDQGEVGTEAFF
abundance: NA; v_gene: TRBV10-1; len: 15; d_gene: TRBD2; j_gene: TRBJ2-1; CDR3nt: TGCGCCAGCAGTTCCGGGACTAGCGGGTACAATGAGCAGTTCTTC; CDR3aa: CASSSGTSGYNEQFF
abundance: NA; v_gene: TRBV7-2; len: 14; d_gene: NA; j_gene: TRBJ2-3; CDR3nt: TGTGCCAGCAGCTTAGCTTCTAGCACAGATACGCAGTATTTT; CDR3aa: CASSLASSTDTQYF
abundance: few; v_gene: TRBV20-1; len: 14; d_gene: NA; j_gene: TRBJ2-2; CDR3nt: TGCAGTGCTAGCTCGGGGGCCCTAGACGGGGAGCTGTTTTTT; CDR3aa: CSASSGALDGELFF
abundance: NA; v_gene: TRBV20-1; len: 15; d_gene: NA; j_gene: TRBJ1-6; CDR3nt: TGCAGTGCTAGAACAACCGGGACTAATAATTCACCCCTCCACTTT; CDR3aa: CSARTTGTNNSPLHF
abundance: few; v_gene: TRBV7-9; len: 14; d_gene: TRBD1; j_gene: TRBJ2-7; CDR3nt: TGTGCCAGCAGCCTACGGACAGGGTCGTACGAGCAGTACTTC; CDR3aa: CASSLRTGSYEQYF
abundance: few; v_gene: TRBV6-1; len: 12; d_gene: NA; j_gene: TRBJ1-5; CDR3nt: TGTGCCAGCAGGGACGAGAGACCGCCCCAGCATTTT; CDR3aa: CASRDERPPQHF
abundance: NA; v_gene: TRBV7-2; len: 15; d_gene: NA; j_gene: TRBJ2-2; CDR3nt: TGTGCCAGCAGCTTAATCACTGTCGTAACCGGGGAGCTGTTTTTT; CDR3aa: CASSLITVVTGELFF
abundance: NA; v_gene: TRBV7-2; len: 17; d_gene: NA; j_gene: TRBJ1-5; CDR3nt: TGTGCCAGCAGCTTAGCTGACACACTGGCGAGCAATCAGCCCCAGCATTTT; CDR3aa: CASSLADTLASNQPQHF